Reported below is one T cell receptor (beta chain). The CDR3 is made up of 14 amino acids. Trimming took 4 bases from V and 1 from J, leaving 11 bases between them. CDR1 and CDR2 (germline): SGHRS, YFSETQ. The data were obtained in a study of cytomegalovirus exposure and HLA in healthy donors. Only in-frame clones appear in the TCRdb table, and some are missing; sequencing was by immunoSEQ multiplex PCR. The sample records roughly 200,000 clones, about 89% being singletons. The sequencing input was PBMCs. This clonotype originated in a man aged 25 to 40 in good health and CMV-seropositive. The chain has TRBV5-1 and TRBJ1-1, with D perhaps TRBD1 (6 bases). The CDR3 DNA is TGCGCCAGCAGCGGGGGCTCGGGGAACACTGAAGCTTTCTTT. This gives the protein CASSGGSGNTEAFF.